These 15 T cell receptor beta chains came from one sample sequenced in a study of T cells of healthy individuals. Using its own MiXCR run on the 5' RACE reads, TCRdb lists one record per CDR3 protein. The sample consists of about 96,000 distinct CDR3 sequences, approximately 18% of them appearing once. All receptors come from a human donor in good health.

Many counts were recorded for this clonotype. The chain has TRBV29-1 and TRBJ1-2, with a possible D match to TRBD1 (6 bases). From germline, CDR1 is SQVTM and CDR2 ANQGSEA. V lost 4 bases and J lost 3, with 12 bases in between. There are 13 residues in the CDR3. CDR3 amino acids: CSVGGTTDYGYTF. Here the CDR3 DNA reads TGCAGCGTTGGAGGGACAACGGACTATGGCTACACCTTC. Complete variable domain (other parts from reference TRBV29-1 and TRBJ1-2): SAVISQKPSRDICQRGTSLTIQCQVDSQVTMMFWYRQQPGQSLTLIATANQGSEATYESGFVIDKFPISRPNLTFSTLTVSNMSPEDSSIYLCSVGGTTDYGYTFGSGTRLTVV.

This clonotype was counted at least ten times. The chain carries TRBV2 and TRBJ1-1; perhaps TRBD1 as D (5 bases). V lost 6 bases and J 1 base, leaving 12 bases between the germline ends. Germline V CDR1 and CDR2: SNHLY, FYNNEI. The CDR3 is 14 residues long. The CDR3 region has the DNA TGTGCCAGCAGCCTCGGGGGGGAGAACACTGAAGCTTTCTTT. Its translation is CASSLGGENTEAFF.

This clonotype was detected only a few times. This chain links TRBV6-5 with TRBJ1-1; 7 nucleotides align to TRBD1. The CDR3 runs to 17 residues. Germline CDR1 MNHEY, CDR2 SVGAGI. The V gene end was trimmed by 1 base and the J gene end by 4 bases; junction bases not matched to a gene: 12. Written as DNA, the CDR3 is TGTGCCAGCAGTTACTTGGTCAGGGGGAGGCCTCTCACTGAAGCTTTCTTT. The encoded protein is CASSYLVRGRPLTEAFF.

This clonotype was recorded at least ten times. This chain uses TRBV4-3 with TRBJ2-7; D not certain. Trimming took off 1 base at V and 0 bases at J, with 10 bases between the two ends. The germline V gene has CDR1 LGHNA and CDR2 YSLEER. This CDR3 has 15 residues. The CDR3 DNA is TGCGCCAGCAGCCAAGCGCAGGCCAGCTCCTACGAGCAGTACTTC. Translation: CASSQAQASSYEQYF.

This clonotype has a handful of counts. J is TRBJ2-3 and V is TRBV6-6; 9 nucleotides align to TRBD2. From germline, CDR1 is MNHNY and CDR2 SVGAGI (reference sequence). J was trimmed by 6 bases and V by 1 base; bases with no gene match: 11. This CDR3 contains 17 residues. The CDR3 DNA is TGTGCCAGCAGTTACTATTTGGCGGGGGGGAGGAATGATACGCAGTATTTT. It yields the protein CASSYYLAGGRNDTQYF.

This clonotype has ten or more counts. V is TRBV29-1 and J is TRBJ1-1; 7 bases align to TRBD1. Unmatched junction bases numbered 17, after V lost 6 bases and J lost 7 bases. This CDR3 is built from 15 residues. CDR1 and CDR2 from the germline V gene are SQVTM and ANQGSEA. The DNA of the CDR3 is TGCAGCGTAGTAGTTTTGAGGGGGCTGCGAGTTGAAGCTTTCTTT. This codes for CSVVVLRGLRVEAFF.

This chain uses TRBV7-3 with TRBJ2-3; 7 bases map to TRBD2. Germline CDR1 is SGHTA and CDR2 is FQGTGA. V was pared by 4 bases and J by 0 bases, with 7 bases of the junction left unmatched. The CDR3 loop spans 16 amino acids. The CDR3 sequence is CASSSIGGTSTDTQYF. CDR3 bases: TGTGCCAGCAGCTCCATCGGGGGGACCAGCACAGATACGCAGTATTTT.

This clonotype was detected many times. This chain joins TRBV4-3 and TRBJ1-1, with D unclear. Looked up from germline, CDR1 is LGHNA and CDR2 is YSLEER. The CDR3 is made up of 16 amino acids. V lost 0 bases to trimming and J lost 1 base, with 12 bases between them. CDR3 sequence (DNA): TGCGCCAGCAGCCAAGAAGGGCAGACTTCGAACACTGAAGCTTTCTTT. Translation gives CASSQEGQTSNTEAFF.

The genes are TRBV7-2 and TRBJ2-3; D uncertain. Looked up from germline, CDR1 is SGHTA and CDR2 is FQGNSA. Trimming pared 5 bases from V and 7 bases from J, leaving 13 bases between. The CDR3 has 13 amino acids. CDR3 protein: CASSIAGYNTQYF. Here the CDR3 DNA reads TGTGCCAGCAGCATTGCAGGTTATAATACGCAGTATTTT.

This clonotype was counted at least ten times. The CDR3 loop is CASSVLSGGTQYF. The DNA for the CDR3 is TGTGCCAGCAGTGTTCTCTCAGGAGGGACCCAGTACTTC. This sequence joins TRBV2 and TRBJ2-5, with a tentative D call TRBD2 (5 bases). This CDR3 has 13 residues. V was trimmed by 4 bases and J by 7 bases, leaving 13 bases between them. Germline assignment: CDR1 SNHLY and CDR2 FYNNEI.

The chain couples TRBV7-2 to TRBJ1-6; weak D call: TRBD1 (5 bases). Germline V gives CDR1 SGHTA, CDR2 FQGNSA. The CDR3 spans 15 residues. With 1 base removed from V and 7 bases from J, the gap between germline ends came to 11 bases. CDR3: CASSLGLGVNSPLHF. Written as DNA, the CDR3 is TGTGCCAGCAGCTTAGGACTAGGGGTCAATTCACCCCTCCACTTT. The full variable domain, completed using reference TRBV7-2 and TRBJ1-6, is GAGVSQSPSNKVTEKGKDVELRCDPISGHTALYWYRQSLGQGLEFLIYFQGNSAPDKSGLPSDRFSAERTGGSVSTLTIQRTQQEDSAVYLCASSLGLGVNSPLHFGNGTRLTVT.

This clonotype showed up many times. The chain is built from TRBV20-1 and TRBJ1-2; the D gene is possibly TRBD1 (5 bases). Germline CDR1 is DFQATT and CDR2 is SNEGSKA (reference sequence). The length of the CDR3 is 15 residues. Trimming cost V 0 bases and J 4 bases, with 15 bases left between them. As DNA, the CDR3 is TGCAGTGCTAGAGACCAGGGAATCCCCTTCTATGGCTACACCTTC. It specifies CSARDQGIPFYGYTF.

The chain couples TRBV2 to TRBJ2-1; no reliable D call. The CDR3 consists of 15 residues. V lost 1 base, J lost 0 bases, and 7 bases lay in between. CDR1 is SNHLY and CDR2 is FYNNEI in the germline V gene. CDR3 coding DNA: TGTGCCAGCAGTGAAGTGGAGAGCTCCTACAATGAGCAGTTCTTC. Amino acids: CASSEVESSYNEQFF. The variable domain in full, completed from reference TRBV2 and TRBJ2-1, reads EPEVTQTPSHQVTQMGQEVILRCVPISNHLYFYWYRQILGQKVEFLVSFYNNEISEKSEIFDDQFSVERPDGSNFTLKIRSTKLEDSAMYFCASSEVESSYNEQFFGPGTRLTVL.

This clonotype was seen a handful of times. This chain's CDR3 is CAISRVSTGTEAFF. CDR3 nucleotides: TGTGCCATCAGCCGGGTTTCGACGGGCACTGAAGCTTTCTTT. This sequence joins TRBV10-3 and TRBJ1-1, with D unresolved. The CDR3 loop spans 14 amino acids. CDR1 and CDR2 from the germline V gene are ENHRY and SYGVKD. V was shortened by 6 bases and J by 4 bases, with 15 bases between the two germline ends.

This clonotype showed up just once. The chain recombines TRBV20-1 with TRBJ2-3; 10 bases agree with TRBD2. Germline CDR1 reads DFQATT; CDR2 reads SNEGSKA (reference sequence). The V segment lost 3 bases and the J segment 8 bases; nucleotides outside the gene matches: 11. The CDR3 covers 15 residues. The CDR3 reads CSASRASGGRGTQYF. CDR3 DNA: TGCAGTGCTAGTCGGGCTAGCGGGGGCCGAGGTACGCAGTATTTT.